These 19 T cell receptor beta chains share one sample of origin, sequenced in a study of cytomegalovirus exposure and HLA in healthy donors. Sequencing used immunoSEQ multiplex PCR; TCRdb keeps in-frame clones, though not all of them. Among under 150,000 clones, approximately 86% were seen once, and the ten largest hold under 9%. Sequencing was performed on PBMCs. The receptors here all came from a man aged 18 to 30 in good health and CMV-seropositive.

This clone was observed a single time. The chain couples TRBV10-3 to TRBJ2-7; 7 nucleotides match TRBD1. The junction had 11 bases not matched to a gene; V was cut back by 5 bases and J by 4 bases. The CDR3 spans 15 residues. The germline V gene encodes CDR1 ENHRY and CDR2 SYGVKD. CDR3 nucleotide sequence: TGTGCCATCAGTTCCCGGGACACCAGGGGGTACGAGCAGTACTTC. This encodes CAISSRDTRGYEQYF.

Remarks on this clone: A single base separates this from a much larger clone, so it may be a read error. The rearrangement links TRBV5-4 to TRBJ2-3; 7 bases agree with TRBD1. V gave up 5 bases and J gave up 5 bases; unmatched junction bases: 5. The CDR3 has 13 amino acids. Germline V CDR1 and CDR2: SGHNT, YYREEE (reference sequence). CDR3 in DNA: TGTGCCAGCAGGATAGGGGGCAAAGATACGCAGTATTTT. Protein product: CASRIGGKDTQYF. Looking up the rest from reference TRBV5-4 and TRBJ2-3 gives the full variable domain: ETGVTQSPTHLIKTRGQQVTLRCSSQSGHNTVSWYQQALGQGPQFIFQYYREEENGRGNFPPRFSGLQFPNYSSELNVNALELDDSALYLCASRIGGKDTQYFGPGTRLTVL.

The CDR3 DNA reads as TGCGCCAGCAGTTCTCCCTCCGGGACAGGCCAAGAGACCCAGTACTTC. This translates into CASSSPSGTGQETQYF. V is TRBV5-1 and J is TRBJ2-5; 8 nucleotides agree with TRBD1. The CDR3 spans 16 residues. From germline, CDR1 is SGHRS and CDR2 YFSETQ. The trim removed 5 bases at V and 1 base at J, leaving 10 bases unmatched.

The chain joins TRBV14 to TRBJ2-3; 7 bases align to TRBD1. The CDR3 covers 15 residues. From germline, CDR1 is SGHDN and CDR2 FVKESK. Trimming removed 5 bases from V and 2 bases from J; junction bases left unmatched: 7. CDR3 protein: CASSRNRGPTDTQYF. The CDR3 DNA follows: TGTGCCAGCAGCAGAAACAGGGGTCCCACAGATACGCAGTATTTT. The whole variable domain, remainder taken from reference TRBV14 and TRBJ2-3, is EAGVTQFPSHSVIEKGQTVTLRCDPISGHDNLYWYRRVMGKEIKFLLHFVKESKQDESGMPNNRFLAERTGGTYSTLKVQPAELEDSGVYFCASSRNRGPTDTQYFGPGTRLTVL.

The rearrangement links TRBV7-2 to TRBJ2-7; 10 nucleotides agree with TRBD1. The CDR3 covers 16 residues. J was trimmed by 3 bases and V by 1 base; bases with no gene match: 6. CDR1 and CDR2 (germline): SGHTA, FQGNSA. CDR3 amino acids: CASSLGGDRGVYEQYF. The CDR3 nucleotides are TGTGCCAGCAGCTTAGGGGGGGACAGGGGAGTCTACGAGCAGTACTTC.

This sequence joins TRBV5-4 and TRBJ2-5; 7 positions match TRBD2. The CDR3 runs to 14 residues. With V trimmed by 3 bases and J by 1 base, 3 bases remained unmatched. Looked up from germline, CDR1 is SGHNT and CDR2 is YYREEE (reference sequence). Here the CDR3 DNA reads TGTGCCAGCAGCTCCTTAGCGGGCCAAGAGACCCAGTACTTC. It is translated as CASSSLAGQETQYF.

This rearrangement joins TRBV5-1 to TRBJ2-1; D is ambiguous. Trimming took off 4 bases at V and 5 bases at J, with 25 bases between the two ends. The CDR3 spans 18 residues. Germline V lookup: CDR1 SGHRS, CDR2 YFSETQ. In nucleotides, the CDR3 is TGCGCCAGCAGCGCATCCCCTGACTCCCGCGGAGTAGACAATGAGCAGTTCTTC. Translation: CASSASPDSRGVDNEQFF.

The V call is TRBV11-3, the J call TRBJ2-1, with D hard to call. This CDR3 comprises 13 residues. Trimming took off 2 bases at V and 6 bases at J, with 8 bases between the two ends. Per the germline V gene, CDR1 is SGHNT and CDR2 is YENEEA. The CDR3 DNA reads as TGTGCCAGCAGCTTAAGTAGCCTCAATGAGCAGTTCTTC. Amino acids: CASSLSSLNEQFF.

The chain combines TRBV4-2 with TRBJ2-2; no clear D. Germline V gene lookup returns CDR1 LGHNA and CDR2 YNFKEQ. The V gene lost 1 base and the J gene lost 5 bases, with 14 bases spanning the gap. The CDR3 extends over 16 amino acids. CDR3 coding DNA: TGTGCCAGCAGCCAAGCGGGTCGAATGGTTACCGGGGAGCTGTTTTTT. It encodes CASSQAGRMVTGELFF.

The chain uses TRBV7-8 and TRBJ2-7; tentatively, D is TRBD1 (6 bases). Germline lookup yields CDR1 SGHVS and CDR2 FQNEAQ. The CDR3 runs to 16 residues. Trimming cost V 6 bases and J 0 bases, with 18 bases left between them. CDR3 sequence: CASSGGATGSSYEQYF. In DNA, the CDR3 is TGTGCCAGCAGTGGAGGTGCTACAGGGTCCTCCTACGAGCAGTACTTC.

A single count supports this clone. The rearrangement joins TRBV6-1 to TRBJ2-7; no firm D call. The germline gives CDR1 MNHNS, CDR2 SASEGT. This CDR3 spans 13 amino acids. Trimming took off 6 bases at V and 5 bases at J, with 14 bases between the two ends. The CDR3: CASRSRGTHEQYF. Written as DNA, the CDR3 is TGTGCCAGCAGGAGCCGAGGAACGCACGAGCAGTACTTC.

The CDR3 is CASSYGQGIETQYF. The CDR3 bases are TGTGCCAGCAGTTACGGACAGGGAATCGAAACGCAGTATTTT. This chain links TRBV6-5 with TRBJ2-3, with TRBD1 identical over 8 bases. The CDR3 sequence is 14 residues long. The junction had 7 bases not matched to a gene; V was cut back by 2 bases and J by 9 bases. Germline V lookup: CDR1 MNHEY, CDR2 SVGAGI.

The CDR3 reads CASRGQVNTGELFF. In nucleotides, the CDR3 is TGTGCCAGCAGGGGACAGGTGAACACCGGGGAGCTGTTTTTT. The V call is TRBV2, the J call TRBJ2-2; 8 bases are shared with TRBD1. The CDR3 covers 14 residues. Germline CDR1 is SNHLY and CDR2 is FYNNEI. The V segment lost 6 bases and the J segment 1 base; nucleotides outside the gene matches: 1.

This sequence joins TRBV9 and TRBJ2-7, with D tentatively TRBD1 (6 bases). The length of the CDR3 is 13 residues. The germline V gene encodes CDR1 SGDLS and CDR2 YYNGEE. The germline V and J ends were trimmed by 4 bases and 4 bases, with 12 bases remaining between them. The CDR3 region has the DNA TGTGCCAGCAGCCCGAAAGACAGGTACGAGCAGTACTTC. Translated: CASSPKDRYEQYF.

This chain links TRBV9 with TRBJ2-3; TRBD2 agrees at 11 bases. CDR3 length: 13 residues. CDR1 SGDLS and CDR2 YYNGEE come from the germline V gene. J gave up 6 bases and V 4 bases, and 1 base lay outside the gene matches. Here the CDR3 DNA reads TGTGCCAGCAGCTCTAGCGGGAGGGATACGCAGTATTTT. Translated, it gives CASSSSGRDTQYF.

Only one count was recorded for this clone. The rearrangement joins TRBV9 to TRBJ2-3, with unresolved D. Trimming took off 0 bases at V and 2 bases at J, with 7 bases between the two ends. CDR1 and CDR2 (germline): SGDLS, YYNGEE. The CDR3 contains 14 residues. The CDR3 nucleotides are TGTGCCAGCAGCGTAGTGGGCAACACAGATACGCAGTATTTT. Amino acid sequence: CASSVVGNTDTQYF.

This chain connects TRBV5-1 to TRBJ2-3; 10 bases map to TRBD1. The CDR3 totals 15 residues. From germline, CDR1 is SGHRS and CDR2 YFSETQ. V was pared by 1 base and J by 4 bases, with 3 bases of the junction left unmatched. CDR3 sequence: CASSLTGTGADTQYF. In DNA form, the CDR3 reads TGCGCCAGCAGCTTGACTGGGACAGGGGCAGATACGCAGTATTTT.

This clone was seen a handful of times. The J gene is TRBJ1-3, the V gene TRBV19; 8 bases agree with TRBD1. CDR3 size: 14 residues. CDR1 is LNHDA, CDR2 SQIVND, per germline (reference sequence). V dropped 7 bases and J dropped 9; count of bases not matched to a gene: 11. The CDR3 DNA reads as TGTGCCAGTACCCTCGAGGACAGGGAGACCACCATATATTTT. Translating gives CASTLEDRETTIYF. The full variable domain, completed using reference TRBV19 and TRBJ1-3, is DGGITQSPKYLFRKEGQNVTLSCEQNLNHDAMYWYRQDPGQGLRLIYYSQIVNDFQKGDIAEGYSVSREKKESFPLTVTSAQKNPTAFYLCASTLEDRETTIYFGEGSWLTVV.

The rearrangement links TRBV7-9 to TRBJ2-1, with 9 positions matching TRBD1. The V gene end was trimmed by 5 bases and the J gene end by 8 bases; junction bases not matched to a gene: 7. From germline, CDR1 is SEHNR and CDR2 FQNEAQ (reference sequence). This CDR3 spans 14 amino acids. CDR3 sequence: CASSPTTGGYEQFF. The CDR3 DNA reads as TGTGCCAGCAGCCCAACTACAGGGGGCTATGAGCAGTTCTTC.